The 31 T cell receptor beta chains below all came from one sample that was sequenced in a study of T cells in women clearing cervical HPV infection. Repertoires were generated with immunoSEQ multiplex PCR, while TCRdb's copy carries only in-frame clones and drops some. This listing includes approximately 41,000 clones. Sample: blood buffy coat. The receptors were gathered from a woman aged 18 to 75 with a cervical HPV16 infection that either progressed to CIN3+ or cleared (not recorded which).

For this clone: From the germline J gene comes the end of the CDR3, since the read stops 3 residues before it. The chain employs TRBV28 and TRBJ2-5, with 9 nucleotides matching TRBD1. The CDR3 extends over 14 amino acids. Germline loops: CDR1 MDHEN, CDR2 SYDVKM. J gave up 5 bases and V 5 bases, and 6 bases lay outside the gene matches. The CDR3 here is CASSNRDREETQYF. CDR3 DNA (partial): TGTGCCAGCAGTAACCGGGACAGGGAGGAGACC.

About this clone: The read is 3 residues too short to cover the CDR3 end, so that end is filled in from the germline J gene. The rearrangement uses TRBV6-2 or TRBV6-3 and TRBJ2-7, with unresolved D. The CDR3 is made up of 11 amino acids. Germline loops: CDR1 MNHEY, CDR2 SVGEGT. The ends were cut back, 8 bases at V and 6 bases at J, with 11 bases in the middle. The chain's CDR3 is CASSPSLEQYF. The sequenced CDR3 bases are TGTGCCAGCTCGCCTAGTCTCGAG.

As for this clone: Read sequence stops 3 residues before the CDR3 end, and the germline J gene provides the missing end. V is TRBV4-1 and J is TRBJ2-7, with TRBD1 matching 7 bases. Germline V CDR1 and CDR2: MGHRA, YSYEKL. There are 14 residues in the CDR3. The V and J ends lost 3 bases and 2 bases, in that order; junction bases with no gene match: 4. CDR3 DNA (partial): TGCGCCAGCAGCCATGTGGGACAGACCTACGAG. Translation: CASSHVGQTYE. The whole CDR3 sequence is CASSHVGQTYEQYF.

This CDR3 reads CASSLTGSGANVLTF. Incomplete CDR3 DNA: TGCGCCAGCAGCCTTACAGGGTCTGGGGCCAACGTC. The genes are TRBV5-1 and TRBJ2-6, with a tentative D call TRBD1 (6 bases). Coverage ceases 3 residues before the CDR3 finishes, and the germline J gene fills in the end. V dropped 4 bases and J dropped 1 base, with 9 bases sitting between them. This CDR3 is 15 amino acids long. The V gene's germline CDR1 is SGHRS and CDR2 YFSETQ.

With regard to this clone: The read stops 3 residues short of the end of the CDR3; the missing end is completed from the germline J gene. The chain combines TRBV28 with TRBJ2-5; possible D gene TRBD1, 6 bases. CDR1 and CDR2 (germline): MDHEN, SYDVKM. This CDR3 contains 15 residues. Between the trimmed V and J ends, which lost 8 bases and 4 bases, there was a span of 20 bases. The CDR3 DNA, read in part, is TGTGCCAGCGTAGCCGAAGGGGGAGAGGGAGAGACC. This sequence encodes CASVAEGGEGET. The full-length CDR3 reads as CASVAEGGEGETQYF. Supplemented by reference TRBV28 and TRBJ2-5, the full variable domain reads DVKVTQSSRYLVKRTGEKVFLECVQDMDHENMFWYRQDPGLGLRLIYFSYDVKMKEKGDIPEGYSVSREKKERFSLILESASTNQTSMYLCASVAEGGEGETQYFGPGTRLLVL.

Note on this clone: Read data end 3 residues before the CDR3 end; the end is taken from the germline J gene. The genes are TRBV2 and TRBJ1-5, with D unresolved. Germline CDR1 reads SNHLY; CDR2 reads FYNNEI. Trimming left V 3 bases short and J 1 base short, with 13 bases between. This CDR3 region has 16 residues. CDR3 in amino acids: CASSESPGPSNQPQHF. CDR3 bases read: TGTGCCAGCAGTGAGAGTCCAGGTCCAAGCAATCAGCCC.

Remarks on this clone: The read ends 3 residues early relative to the CDR3; the germline J gene fills the gap. The rearrangement joins TRBV2 to TRBJ2-3; tentative D call: TRBD2 (5 bases). Trimming removed 7 bases from V and 2 bases from J, with 19 bases in between. Germline assignment: CDR1 SNHLY and CDR2 FYNNEI. This CDR3 comprises 16 residues. CDR3 in amino acids: CASIRSIGLLTDTQYF. The sequenced CDR3 bases are TGTGCCAGCATTCGAAGTATTGGACTTCTCACAGATACG.

As concerns this clone: The read terminates 3 residues before the CDR3 end, so the remaining end is supplied by the germline J gene. The chain joins TRBV5-8 to TRBJ2-1, with 11 bases aligning to TRBD1. V shed 4 bases, J shed 8 bases, and the junction held 8 bases outside the gene matches. Germline CDR1 is SGHTS and CDR2 is YDEGEE. This CDR3 is built from 15 residues. CDR3 DNA, as far as it was read: TGTGCCAGCAGCCGCCGGGACAGGGGGAGCGATGAG. It codes for CASSRRDRGSDE. The entire CDR3 protein is CASSRRDRGSDEQFF.

Regarding this clone: The read terminates 3 residues ahead of where the CDR3 ends, so the germline J gene completes it. The chain carries TRBV29-1 and TRBJ2-1, with D perhaps TRBD1 (6 bases). Germline CDR1 reads SQVTM; CDR2 reads ANQGSEA. Trimming pared 3 bases from V and 2 bases from J, leaving 14 bases between. The CDR3 runs to 15 residues. Here the CDR3 reads CSVESRDTTYNEQFF. The DNA read from the CDR3 is TGCAGCGTTGAGTCCCGGGACACCACCTACAATGAG.

Concerning this clone: The DNA ends 3 residues before the CDR3 does, and the rest of the CDR3 is filled in from the germline J gene. V and J are TRBV4-1 and TRBJ2-3; D is perhaps TRBD1 (6 bases). CDR1 and CDR2 (germline): MGHRA, YSYEKL. V dropped 3 bases and J dropped 6 bases, with 16 bases sitting between them. The length of the CDR3 is 15 residues. Incomplete CDR3 DNA: TGCGCCAGCAGCCAGGGTACAGGGCTTTTTGATACG. Residues: CASSQGTGLFDT. From start to end, the CDR3 is CASSQGTGLFDTQYF.

Concerning this clone itself: The read is 3 residues too short to cover the CDR3 end, so that end is filled in from the germline J gene. This chain connects TRBV5-6 to TRBJ2-2; D may be TRBD2 (6 bases). The CDR3 has 15 amino acids. Germline assignment: CDR1 SGHDT and CDR2 YYEEEE. The germline V and J ends were trimmed by 1 base and 7 bases, with 14 bases remaining between them. Partial CDR3 DNA: TGTGCCAGCAGCTTGAATTGGGGGGTCGGCGGGGAG. Translated: CASSLNWGVGGE. The full CDR3 is CASSLNWGVGGELFF. Using reference TRBV5-6 and TRBJ2-2 for the parts outside the CDR3, the full variable domain is DAGVTQSPTHLIKTRGQQVTLRCSPKSGHDTVSWYQQALGQGPQFIFQYYEEEERQRGNFPDRFSGHQFPNYSSELNVNALLLGDSALYLCASSLNWGVGGELFFGEGSRLTVL.

About this clone: The read ends 3 residues shy of where the CDR3 ends; the end is completed using the germline J gene. The rearrangement joins TRBV5-1 to TRBJ1-4; D call uncertain. The ends were cut back, 4 bases at V and 8 bases at J, with 18 bases in the middle. Germline assignment: CDR1 SGHRS and CDR2 YFSETQ. There are 15 residues in the CDR3. The covered CDR3 bases are TGCGCCAGCAGCGACTTTCCTCCTCCCTCCGAAAAA. Translation: CASSDFPPPSEK. The whole CDR3 is CASSDFPPPSEKLFF.

Partial CDR3 DNA: TGCGCCAGCAGCACCCCCGGGACAGGGTTCCCTAACTATGGC. Its protein product is CASSTPGTGFPNYG. The complete CDR3 protein is CASSTPGTGFPNYGYTF. The chain joins TRBV5-1 to TRBJ1-2; 9 positions match TRBD1. The CDR3 end falls 3 residues outside the read, so it is completed with the germline J gene. J was trimmed by 0 bases and V by 4 bases; bases with no gene match: 10. Germline CDR1 and CDR2: SGHRS and YFSETQ. This CDR3 has 17 residues.

The sequenced part of the CDR3 DNA is TGTGCCAGCAGCTTAGAAATAGCGGGGGGGCGAGAGACC. Its protein is CASSLEIAGGRET. The whole CDR3 sequence reads CASSLEIAGGRETQYF. V gene TRBV7-6 combines with J gene TRBJ2-5; the match to TRBD2 covers 11 bases. The read stops 3 residues short of the end of the CDR3; the missing end is completed from the germline J gene. The germline V gene encodes CDR1 SGHVS and CDR2 FNYEAQ. This CDR3 spans 16 amino acids. The junction had 5 bases not matched to a gene; V was cut back by 1 base and J by 4 bases.

As concerns this clone: The DNA ends 3 residues before the CDR3 does, and the rest of the CDR3 is filled in from the germline J gene. This sequence joins TRBV5-1 and TRBJ1-2, with TRBD1 identical over 11 bases. After removal of 4 bases from V and 4 bases from J, the junction contained 6 bases not matched to a gene. The CDR3 covers 15 residues. Germline assignment: CDR1 SGHRS and CDR2 YFSETQ. The CDR3 protein is CASSDRTGGGYGYTF. Incomplete CDR3 DNA: TGCGCCAGCAGCGATAGGACAGGGGGCGGCTATGGC.

Worth noting for this clone: The CDR3 is cut off 3 residues early in the read; its end comes from the germline J gene. The chain recombines TRBV13 with TRBJ2-1, with 9 bases lining up with TRBD2. Germline lookup yields CDR1 PRHDT and CDR2 FYEKMQ (reference sequence). With 5 bases clipped from V and 5 bases from J, the junction kept 4 bases outside the gene matches. The CDR3 consists of 14 residues. CDR3 residues: CASSPRTSDNEQFF. The sequenced part of the CDR3 DNA is TGTGCCAGCAGCCCACGGACTAGCGACAATGAG.

Incomplete CDR3 DNA: TGTGCCACCCTGGGTTGGGGGACTTTAACAGATACG. It encodes CATLGWGTLTDT. In full, the CDR3 reads CATLGWGTLTDTQYF. This rearrangement joins TRBV28 to TRBJ2-3, with a weak D call TRBD2 (6 bases). The CDR3 end is not reached by the read, which stops 3 residues before it; the germline J gene fills it in. V dropped 10 bases and J dropped 3 bases, with 20 bases sitting between them. CDR1 and CDR2 (germline): MDHEN, SYDVKM. The CDR3 is 15 residues long.

The CDR3 loop reads CSARPGLALETQYF. The covered CDR3 bases are TGCAGTGCTAGGCCGGGACTAGCGTTGGAGACC. The V and J genes are TRBV20-1 and TRBJ2-5, with 10 bases aligning to TRBD2. The observed sequence ends 3 residues before the CDR3 terminus, with the missing tail filled in from the germline J gene. This CDR3 comprises 14 residues. Germline V gene data show CDR1 as DFQATT and CDR2 as SNEGSKA (reference sequence). Germline trimming cut 3 bases from V and 5 bases from J; bases unmatched to any gene: 6.

About this clone itself: The CDR3 is cut off 3 residues early in the read; its end comes from the germline J gene. J is TRBJ1-1 and V is TRBV5-1, with D possibly being TRBD1 (5 bases). Germline V CDR1 and CDR2: SGHRS, YFSETQ. The CDR3 spans 16 residues. V was trimmed by 0 bases and J by 2 bases, leaving 14 bases between them. The chain's CDR3 is CASSLANGHLNTEAFF. The covered CDR3 bases are TGCGCCAGCAGCTTGGCAAATGGACACCTCAACACTGAA.

Points on this clone: Sequencing ends 3 residues short of the CDR3 end; the germline J gene provides the rest. The chain uses TRBV7-9 and TRBJ2-7; TRBD1 aligns across 10 bases. CDR1 and CDR2 from the germline V gene are SEHNR and FQNEAQ (reference sequence). The CDR3 is made up of 13 amino acids. V dropped 5 bases and J dropped 2; count of bases not matched to a gene: 0. The part of the CDR3 DNA that was read is TGTGCCAGCAGCGACAGGGGGCCCTACGAG. It translates to CASSDRGPYE. The whole CDR3 reads CASSDRGPYEQYF.

With respect to this clone: The CDR3 extends 3 residues past the end of the read, so its final part is completed from the germline J gene. The V call is TRBV4-1, the J call TRBJ2-5, with 11 bases matching TRBD2. After removal of 1 base from V and 5 bases from J, the junction contained 3 bases not matched to a gene. Per germline, CDR1 MGHRA and CDR2 YSYEKL. This CDR3 region has 15 residues. CDR3 bases read: TGCGCCAGCAGCCAAGTAGCGGGAGGGTTGGAGACC. Translating gives CASSQVAGGLET. The complete CDR3 sequence is CASSQVAGGLETQYF.

To note about this clone: The read halts 3 residues ahead of the CDR3 end, with the missing end drawn from the germline J gene. This chain connects TRBV10-3 to TRBJ2-1; 8 bases align to TRBD1. The CDR3 has 13 amino acids. The germline gives CDR1 ENHRY, CDR2 SYGVKD. Trimming cost V 5 bases and J 7 bases; bases outside gene matches: 4. The covered CDR3 bases are TGTGCCATCAGTAAGACAGGGGTGAATGAG. Amino acids: CAISKTGVNE. The whole CDR3 protein reads CAISKTGVNEQFF.

Concerning this clone: Read coverage stops 3 residues before the CDR3 terminus; the germline J gene supplies the remainder. This chain uses TRBV11-3 with TRBJ1-1; no reliable D call. The CDR3 totals 13 residues. Germline-derived CDR1 and CDR2 are SGHNT and YENEEA. V dropped 3 bases and J dropped 0 bases, with 5 bases sitting between them. CDR3 DNA, as far as it was read: TGTGCCAGCAGCTTTACACTGAACACTGAA. Its translation is CASSFTLNTE. The CDR3 in full is CASSFTLNTEAFF.

The DNA read from the CDR3 is TGTGCCAGCAGTCCCGATCAGGGGGCTGGC. It is translated as CASSPDQGAG. The CDR3, in full, reads CASSPDQGAGYTF. This chain links TRBV2 with TRBJ1-2, with 8 bases matching TRBD1. The read halts 3 residues ahead of the CDR3 end, with the missing end drawn from the germline J gene. The CDR3 sequence is 13 residues long. Germline CDR1 is SNHLY and CDR2 is FYNNEI. The trim removed 5 bases at V and 7 bases at J, leaving 6 bases unmatched.

Comment on this clone: The junction departs from the called germline gene at one end, perhaps through a read error. The read terminates 3 residues ahead of where the CDR3 ends, so the germline J gene completes it. The chain recombines TRBV7-7 with TRBJ2-1; D is undetermined. The CDR3 runs 15 residues. Per the germline V gene, CDR1 is SSHAT and CDR2 is FNYEAQ (reference sequence). CDR3 region: CASSLTPAVRNEQFF. Partial CDR3 DNA: TGTGCTAGCAGCTTAACCCCCGCGGTTCGCAATGAG.

Of note for this clone: The CDR3 is cut off 3 residues early in the read; its end comes from the germline J gene. This sequence joins TRBV11-2 and TRBJ1-5; TRBD1 is a possible D gene (6 bases). Germline V CDR1 and CDR2: SGHAT, FQNNGV. V was shortened by 5 bases and J by 9 bases, with 17 bases between the two germline ends. This CDR3 has 14 amino acids. The DNA read from the CDR3 is TGTGCCAGCAGCCCGAGCCAGGGGAGAGGGCCC. It is translated as CASSPSQGRGP. Given in full, the CDR3 is CASSPSQGRGPQHF. The complete variable domain, with remaining parts taken from reference TRBV11-2 and TRBJ1-5, reads EAGVAQSPRYKIIEKRQSVAFWCNPISGHATLYWYQQILGQGPKLLIQFQNNGVVDDSQLPKDRFSAERLKGVDSTLKIQPAKLEDSAVYLCASSPSQGRGPQHFGDGTRLSIL.

A remark on this clone: The read is 3 residues too short to cover the CDR3 end, so that end is filled in from the germline J gene. This chain joins TRBV20-1 and TRBJ1-1; 11 nucleotides align to TRBD1. With 4 bases clipped from V and 5 bases from J, the junction kept 6 bases outside the gene matches. Germline V gene data show CDR1 as DFQATT and CDR2 as SNEGSKA (reference sequence). The CDR3 runs 14 residues. CDR3 protein: CSATSGTGGTEAFF. CDR3 bases read: TGCAGTGCTACGTCCGGGACAGGGGGTACTGAA.

In regard to this clone: Read data end 3 residues before the CDR3 end; the end is taken from the germline J gene. The V call is TRBV6-1, the J call TRBJ1-5, with D hard to call. Trimming removed 3 bases from V and 4 bases from J, with 7 bases in between. From germline, CDR1 is MNHNS and CDR2 SASEGT. CDR3 length: 13 residues. The CDR3 spells CASSDSLNQPQHF. The sequenced CDR3 bases are TGTGCCAGCAGTGACAGTCTTAATCAGCCC.

To note about this clone: Coverage ceases 3 residues before the CDR3 finishes, and the germline J gene fills in the end. This sequence joins TRBV19 and TRBJ2-1, with 16 bases matching TRBD2. The CDR3 has 19 amino acids. The V segment lost 5 bases and the J segment 0 bases; nucleotides outside the gene matches: 7. Per germline, CDR1 LNHDA and CDR2 SQIVND (reference sequence). The CDR3 DNA, read in part, is TGTGCCAGTAGTGGCACCGGGACTAGCGGGAGGGTCTCCTACAATGAG. It yields the protein CASSGTGTSGRVSYNE. The entire CDR3 protein reads CASSGTGTSGRVSYNEQFF.

As regards this clone: The read finishes 3 residues shy of the CDR3 end, and the germline J gene is used to complete it. The chain employs TRBV10-1 and TRBJ2-7; D possibly corresponds to TRBD1 (6 bases). Between the trimmed V and J ends, which lost 5 bases and 5 bases, there was a span of 13 bases. Germline V gene lookup returns CDR1 WNHNN and CDR2 SYGVQD (reference sequence). CDR3 length equals 13 residues. CDR3 DNA (partial): TGCGCCAGCAGTCCTGGGGGCGCGGACGAG. Its protein is CASSPGGADE. The full CDR3 reads CASSPGGADEQYF.

With regard to this clone: The DNA ends 3 residues before the CDR3 does, and the rest of the CDR3 is filled in from the germline J gene. The chain employs TRBV20-1 and TRBJ2-1; TRBD2 matches at 7 bases. Germline loops: CDR1 DFQATT, CDR2 SNEGSKA (reference sequence). The CDR3 loop spans 15 amino acids. The V gene end was trimmed by 0 bases and the J gene end by 5 bases; junction bases not matched to a gene: 7. The chain's CDR3 is CSARDFTSVNNEQFF. The covered CDR3 bases are TGCAGTGCTAGAGATTTCACTAGCGTAAACAATGAG.